The source of this TCR beta chain is a study of blood T cells in healthy people across ages. Whole-study findings and limits: It was not known whether donors were CMV positive (a possible confounder of expanded clonotype changes).

CDR3 size: 14 residues. Trimming shortened V by 0 bases and J by 6 bases, and 9 bases separated the two germline ends. The V gene's germline CDR1 is SGHRS and CDR2 YFSETQ. PBMCs, at least 6 million per sample, were isolated. Through a sample-barcoded 5' primer and a J-beta primer mix, a second PCR was run for about 6 to 12 cycles. TCRdb passed the 5' RACE reads through MiXCR, listing each CDR3 protein once. Of some 800,000 distinct CDR3 sequences detected, 25% appear once; the ten largest clones hold under 4.5%. Details on this clonotype: What it binds is not known.

The data also belong to a second study, concerning T cells of mothers and their children. That paper notes: Similar thymic selection effects on TCR recombination output appear in pairs, both related and unrelated.

This sequence was found in a boy aged 5 to 17 in good health. Source material: blood. The chain couples TRBV5-1 to TRBJ2-2; D is undetermined. The CDR3 protein is CASSLDKMAGELFF. The CDR3 DNA reads as TGCGCCAGCAGCTTGGACAAGATGGCCGGGGAGCTGTTTTTT.